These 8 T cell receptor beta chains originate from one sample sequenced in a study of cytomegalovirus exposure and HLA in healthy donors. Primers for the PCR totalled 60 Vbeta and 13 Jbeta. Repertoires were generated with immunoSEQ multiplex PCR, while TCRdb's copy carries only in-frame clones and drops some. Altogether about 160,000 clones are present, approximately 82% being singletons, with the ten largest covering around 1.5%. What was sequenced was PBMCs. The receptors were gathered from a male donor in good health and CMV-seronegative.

This CDR3 reads CASSPSGQGVTDTQYF. Here the CDR3 DNA reads TGTGCCAGCTCACCATCGGGACAGGGTGTCACAGATACGCAGTATTTT. The gene calls are TRBV18 and TRBJ2-3, with TRBD1 identical over 9 bases. Germline assignment: CDR1 KGHSH and CDR2 LQKENI. V gave up 2 bases and J gave up 2 bases; unmatched junction bases: 5. The CDR3 totals 16 residues.

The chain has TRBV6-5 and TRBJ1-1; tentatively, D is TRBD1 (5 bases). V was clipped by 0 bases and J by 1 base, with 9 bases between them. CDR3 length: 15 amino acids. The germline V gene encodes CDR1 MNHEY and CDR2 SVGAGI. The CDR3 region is CASSYSPTGNTEAFF. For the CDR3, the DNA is TGTGCCAGCAGTTACTCTCCTACAGGGAACACTGAAGCTTTCTTT.

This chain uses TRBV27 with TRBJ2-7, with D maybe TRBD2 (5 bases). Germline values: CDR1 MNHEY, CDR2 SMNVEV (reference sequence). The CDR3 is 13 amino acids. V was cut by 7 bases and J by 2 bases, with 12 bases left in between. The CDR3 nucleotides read TGTGCCAGCATCGACTATTCAACCTACGAGCAGTACTTC. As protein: CASIDYSTYEQYF.

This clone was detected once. CDR3 protein: CATSMAGYGYTF. In DNA form, the CDR3 reads TGTGCCACTTCAATGGCAGGGTATGGCTACACCTTC. The gene calls are TRBV11-2 and TRBJ1-2; maybe TRBD1 (5 bases). V was clipped by 10 bases and J by 5 bases, with 14 bases between them. This CDR3 spans 12 amino acids. Germline loops: CDR1 SGHAT, CDR2 FQNNGV.

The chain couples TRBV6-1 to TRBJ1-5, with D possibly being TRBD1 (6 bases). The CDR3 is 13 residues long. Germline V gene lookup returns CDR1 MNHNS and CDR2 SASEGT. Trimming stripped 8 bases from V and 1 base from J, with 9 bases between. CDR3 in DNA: TGTGCCAGCGATCAGGGGAGCAATCAGCCCCAGCATTTT. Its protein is CASDQGSNQPQHF.

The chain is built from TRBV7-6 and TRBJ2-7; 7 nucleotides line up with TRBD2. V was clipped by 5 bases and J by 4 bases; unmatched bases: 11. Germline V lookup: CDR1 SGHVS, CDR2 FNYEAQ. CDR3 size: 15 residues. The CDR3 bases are TGTGCCAGCAGCCCTGGGAACGGGAGGCTTTACGAGCAGTACTTC. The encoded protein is CASSPGNGRLYEQYF.

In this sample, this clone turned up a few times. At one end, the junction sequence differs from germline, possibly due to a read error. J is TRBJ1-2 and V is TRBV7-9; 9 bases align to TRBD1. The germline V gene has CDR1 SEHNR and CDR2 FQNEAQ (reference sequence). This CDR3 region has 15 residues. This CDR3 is CSSSLDKGTGNGYTF. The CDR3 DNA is TGTTCCAGCAGCTTAGATAAGGGGACAGGGAACGGCTACACCTTC.

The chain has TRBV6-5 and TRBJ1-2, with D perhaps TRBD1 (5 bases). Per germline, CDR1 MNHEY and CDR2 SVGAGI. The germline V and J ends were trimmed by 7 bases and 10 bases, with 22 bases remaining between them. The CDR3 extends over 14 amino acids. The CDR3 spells CASTNSGRRVPYTF. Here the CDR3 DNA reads TGTGCCAGCACCAACTCCGGCCGCAGGGTTCCCTACACCTTC.